One TCR beta chain is described in this entry. This clonotype was counted only a few times. This receptor's antigen is unknown. Base qualities are not recorded, but no much larger clone differs from it by a single base. Hyperthyroidism patients were newly diagnosed, had a disease duration of under 2 months, and were aged 18 to 65 years. Exclusion was applied to patients with uncontrolled infections, other autoimmune diseases, pregnancy or lactation. Diagnoses were established on the basis of clinical symptoms, serum thyroxine and TRAb, thyroid ultrasound, and orbital computed tomography. Blood from progressor patients was collected at the time of first diagnosis with hyperthyroidism, before any ophthalmopathy symptoms had appeared. PBMCs were separated from over 9 ml of fresh peripheral blood using Ficoll-Paque density gradient centrifugation. Progressor patients were defined as those initially diagnosed with Graves' hyperthyroidism in whom ophthalmopathy developed during follow-up. Trizol reagent was used to extract total RNA, and RNA quality was then checked on an Agilent 2100 Bioanalyzer.

This record belongs to a study of T cells in Graves' hyperthyroidism and ophthalmopathy (dated by TCRdb to about 2019). Concerning the study at large: Peripheral blood samples were taken at the time of initial diagnosis, prior to any treatment. TCR V-J signatures able to tell the groups apart were searched for in a discovery cohort of 90 to 100 patients, of whom over 40 had Graves' ophthalmopathy and around 57 had stable Graves' hyperthyroidism. Whether ophthalmopathy could be predicted prospectively was tested in an independent validation cohort made up of approximately 19 hyperthyroidism patients plus 17 patients who later progressed to ophthalmopathy. For training and testing, the roughly 100 patients in the discovery cohort were randomly divided in a 7:3 ratio. In six Graves' hyperthyroidism patients, the study also compared T-cell repertoires from thyroid tissue with T-cell repertoires from blood. After sampling, hyperthyroidism patients received methimazole starting at 30 mg daily, and ophthalmopathy patients received high-dose intravenous methylprednisolone. The paper reports TCR Vbeta CDR3 sequencing of some 140 peripheral blood samples: some 44 ophthalmopathy, over 70 hyperthyroidism and approximately 17 progressor patients. On the study overall, not on this receptor specifically: In validation, progression to ophthalmopathy was predicted by the model with around 70% sensitivity and roughly 76% specificity, a median of around 6.5 months before onset. A model built on a 13 V-J signature distinguished ophthalmopathy from stable hyperthyroidism, reaching roughly 88% sensitivity and about 81% specificity in cross-validation and 80%/75% in testing. Most expanded thyroid clonotypes (frequency above 0.001) were also found in blood, which suggests that blood repertoires may mirror thyroid immune responses. Sample size was not statistically predetermined, and blinding of investigators to group allocation was not performed.

The TCR beta CDR3 regions were amplified from the RNA transcripts. A first-round RT-PCR of the TCR CDR3 used the HTBI primer set with the Qiagen OneStep RT-PCR kit. A second multiplex PCR round built the libraries, followed by size selection and purification. Paired-end sequencing of the libraries was performed with 100 bp reads on an Illumina HiSeq2000. Per the source publication's procedure: Raw data were processed with SOAPnuke, discarding reads with adapters, uncalled bases, mean Phred below 15, or no exact constant-primer or identifier match. COPE v1.2.5 was used to merge high-quality paired reads, and clonotypes were defined as unique nucleotide sequences. MiTCR v1.1 was used to align clonotypes to the IMGT TRBV, TRBD and TRBJ reference segments. Only V-J combinations with frequency above 0.0001, covering about 99% of repertoires, were analysed. The TCS score was defined as the ratio of F50 (clonal expansion) to E x V (chaos), calculated using BLOSUM62-based TCRdist between CDR3 peptides within each V-J. Welch's t-statistics and random forest reduced fewer than 550 V-J features to roughly 13, which were used in a naive Bayes classifier (R e1071). TCRdb reran the public reads through fastp at Q25 and MiXCR, keeping productive beta chains. Rows merge per CDR3 protein into single entries with the most common DNA and genes. The V and J calls follow TCRdb's processing rather than the paper's. The sample profile shows about 160,000 distinct CDR3 sequences; 9.4% of them were found once. Roughly 23% of the sample is held by the ten biggest clonotypes.

Counted from cysteine to phenylalanine, this CDR3 has 14 amino acids. Only the CDR3 part of the read is kept: 42 bases, read in frame from the first base. V is cut by 2 bases and J by 8 bases, and the space between the germline ends is 15 bases. Sequencing used blood. The V gene is TRBV12-3 or TRBV12-4 and the J gene is TRBJ1-2, with the identity of the D gene unclear. The origin of this receptor is a woman in her late teens or twenties with Graves' hyperthyroidism that later progressed to Graves' ophthalmopathy. The CDR3 has the sequence CASSLTLVEYGYTF. At the DNA level, the sequence is TGTGCCAGCAGTTTAACGCTCGTAGAGTACGGCTACACCTTC.